Sequencing of this T cell receptor (beta chain) was carried out in a study of fetal regulatory T cell absence and autoimmunity. The study, taken as a whole, reports: Antigen-driven pancreatic autoimmunity before birth in IPEX was inferred from oligoclonal enrichment. TRB gene family usage was broadly similar in cord blood and pancreas. Pancreas TCRs were oligoclonally enriched versus cord blood, some clones over 85-fold.

As concerns this clone: Its antigen is as yet unknown.

The CDR3 loop spans 13 amino acids. CDR1 is SGHNT, CDR2 YYREEE, per germline (reference sequence). The V end was cut by 3 bases, the J end by 4 bases, with 7 bases between. The survey-level immunoSEQ assay was used. The table came from immunoSEQ multiplex PCR; TCRdb's copy has only in-frame clones and leaves some out. The table has about 95,000 clones, about three quarters seen once; the top ten hold roughly 2%. The chain recombines TRBV5-4 with TRBJ2-2; no firm D call. The clonotype was recovered from a male donor with IPEX syndrome. What was sequenced was pancreas tissue. The CDR3 loop reads CASSSWGTGELFF. The CDR3 DNA sequence: TGTGCCAGCAGCTCTTGGGGCACCGGGGAGCTGTTTTTT.